These T cell receptor beta chains were read from a single sample in a study of blood T cell repertoires in COVID-19. The method was immunoSEQ multiplex PCR; TCRdb's version includes in-frame clones alone and lacks a portion of them. Here the sample spans roughly 140,000 clones, 70% to 90% being singletons. Specimen: peripheral blood. The receptors derive from a woman between 50 and 59 years old with acute or convalescent COVID-19. Both conserved end residues are part of each CDR3. A D gene is named only where the DNA matches it firmly. Part of the rows lack a size; the others show once, few, many or a class for expanded clones.

TRBV27	.	TRBD1	TRBJ1-5	CASSLRQGGFQPQHF	TGTGCCAGCAGTTTACGACAGGGGGGTTTTCAGCCCCAGCATTTT
TRBV7-8	.	.	TRBJ1-5	CASSLNEGVSYQPQHF	TGTGCCAGCAGCTTAAATGAGGGGGTGAGTTATCAGCCCCAGCATTTT
TRBV13	.	TRBD2	TRBJ2-3	CASSSRLAGTSWSTDTQYF	TGTGCCAGCAGCTCCCGACTAGCGGGGACCTCATGGAGCACAGATACGCAGTATTTT
TRBV28	.	TRBD1	TRBJ1-5	CASRGDRGAWQPQHF	TGTGCCAGCAGAGGGGACAGGGGAGCATGGCAGCCCCAGCATTTT
TRBV7-9	.	.	TRBJ2-3	CASSFSTWGGRTDTQYF	TGTGCCAGCAGCTTTTCTACCTGGGGGGGCCGCACAGATACGCAGTATTTT
TRBV19	.	.	TRBJ1-3	CASSISRSAGNTIYF	TGTGCCAGTAGTATTTCCAGGTCGGCTGGAAACACCATATATTTT
TRBV7-2	.	TRBD2	TRBJ2-5	CASSSSGGRETQYF	TGTGCCAGCAGTTCCAGCGGGGGGAGGGAGACCCAGTACTTC
TRBV28	few	.	TRBJ1-6	CASSFGYSPLHF	TGTGCCAGCAGTTTCGGGTATTCACCCCTCCACTTT
TRBV12-3/TRBV12-4	.	.	TRBJ2-1	CASNLDRLNEQFF	TGTGCCAGCAATCTGGACAGACTAAATGAGCAGTTCTTC
TRBV19	.	.	TRBJ1-6	CASSLTGQSANSPLHF	TGTGCCAGTAGTCTAACAGGACAGTCGGCCAATTCACCCCTCCACTTT
TRBV7-2	.	TRBD1	TRBJ1-5	CASSLRQGATGPQHF	TGTGCCAGCAGCTTACGACAGGGGGCGACGGGGCCCCAGCATTTT
TRBV14	.	.	TRBJ2-5	CASSHAETQYF	TGTGCCAGCAGCCATGCGGAGACCCAGTACTTC
TRBV3-1/TRBV3-2	once	TRBD2	TRBJ2-3	CASKERGVEDTQYF	TGTGCCAGCAAGGAGCGGGGGGTGGAGGATACGCAGTATTTT
TRBV29-1	once	TRBD1	TRBJ2-1	CSVEGIPDRAYNEQFF	TGCAGCGTTGAGGGGATACCGGACAGGGCGTACAATGAGCAGTTCTTC
TRBV4-3	.	.	TRBJ1-2	CASSQDATTPYGYTF	TGCGCCAGCAGCCAAGATGCGACAACTCCCTATGGCTACACCTTC
TRBV18	.	TRBD1	TRBJ1-2	CASSLQGATENGYTF	TGTGCCAGCTCACTACAGGGGGCGACCGAAAATGGCTACACCTTC
TRBV5-1	.	TRBD1	TRBJ1-4	CASSFGDRVWEKLFF	TGCGCCAGCAGCTTCGGGGACAGGGTGTGGGAAAAACTGTTTTTT
TRBV29-1	.	.	TRBJ2-2	CSVGAGELFF	TGCAGCGTTGGAGCCGGGGAGCTGTTTTTT
TRBV7-8	.	.	TRBJ2-5	CASSLGGLETQYF	TGTGCCAGCAGCTTAGGAGGGCTGGAGACCCAGTACTTC
TRBV7-8	.	.	TRBJ2-2	CASSLEFPGADGELFF	TGTGCCAGCAGCTTAGAATTCCCAGGGGCGGACGGGGAGCTGTTTTTT
TRBV11-1	.	TRBD1	TRBJ1-2	CASGGQKNYGYTF	TGTGCCAGCGGGGGACAGAAGAACTATGGCTACACCTTC
TRBV27	.	.	TRBJ1-1	CASNLRGLGTEAFF	TGTGCCAGCAACTTGAGAGGGCTCGGCACTGAAGCTTTCTTT
TRBV21-1	few	.	TRBJ1-5	CASSAKPGRWRSNQPQHF	TGTGCCAGCAGCGCAAAGCCTGGGAGGTGGAGGAGCAATCAGCCCCAGCATTTT
TRBV10-2	many	.	TRBJ1-1	CASGTAKVNTEAFF	TGCGCCAGCGGAACAGCAAAGGTTAACACTGAAGCTTTCTTT
TRBV11-2	.	TRBD2	TRBJ2-1	CASSLNLAVNEQFF	TGTGCCAGCAGCTTAAATCTAGCGGTGAATGAGCAGTTCTTC
TRBV29-1	.	.	TRBJ1-3	CSVNSGNTIYF	TGCAGCGTCAACTCTGGAAACACCATATATTTT
TRBV20-1	.	.	TRBJ2-7	CSATRDEQYF	TGCAGCGCCACCAGGGACGAGCAGTACTTC
TRBV3-1/TRBV3-2	.	.	TRBJ2-2	CASSPRVTGELFF	TGTGCCAGCAGCCCCAGGGTTACCGGGGAGCTGTTTTTT
TRBV27	.	TRBD1	TRBJ1-4	CASSLLGGDATNEKLFF	TGTGCCAGCAGTTTATTAGGGGGCGATGCAACTAATGAAAAACTGTTTTTT
TRBV19	.	TRBD1	TRBJ1-6	CASSHGTGDNSPLHF	TGTGCCAGTAGCCACGGGACAGGGGATAATTCACCCCTCCACTTT